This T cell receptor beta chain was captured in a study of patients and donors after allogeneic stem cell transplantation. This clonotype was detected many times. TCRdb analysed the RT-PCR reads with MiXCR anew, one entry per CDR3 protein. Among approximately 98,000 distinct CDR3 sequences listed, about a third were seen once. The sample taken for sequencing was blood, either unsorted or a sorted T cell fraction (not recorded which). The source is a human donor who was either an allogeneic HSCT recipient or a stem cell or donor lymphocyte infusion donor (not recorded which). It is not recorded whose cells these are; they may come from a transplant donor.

CDR3 loop: CSVSPKGNTIYF. In DNA form, the CDR3 reads TGCAGCGTCTCCCCCAAGGGAAACACCATATATTTT. The chain combines TRBV29-1 with TRBJ1-3; no clear D gene. Between the trimmed V and J ends, which lost 6 bases and 4 bases, there was a span of 10 bases. Germline CDR1 and CDR2: SQVTM and ANQGSEA. The CDR3 loop spans 12 amino acids.